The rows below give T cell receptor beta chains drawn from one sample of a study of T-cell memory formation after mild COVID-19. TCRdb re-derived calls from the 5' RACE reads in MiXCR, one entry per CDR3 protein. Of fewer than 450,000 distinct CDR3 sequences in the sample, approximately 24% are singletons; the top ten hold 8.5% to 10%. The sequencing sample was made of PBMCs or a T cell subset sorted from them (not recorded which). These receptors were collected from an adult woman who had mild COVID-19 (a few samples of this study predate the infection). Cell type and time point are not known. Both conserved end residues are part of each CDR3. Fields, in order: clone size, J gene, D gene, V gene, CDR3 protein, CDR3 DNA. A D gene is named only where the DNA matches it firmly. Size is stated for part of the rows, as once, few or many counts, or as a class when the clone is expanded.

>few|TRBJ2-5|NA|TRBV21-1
CASSKVGFQETQYF
TGTGCCAGCAGCAAAGTAGGTTTCCAAGAGACCCAGTACTTC
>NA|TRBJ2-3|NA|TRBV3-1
CASSHRRTLNTQYF
TGTGCCAGCAGCCATCGTCGGACTCTAAATACGCAGTATTTT
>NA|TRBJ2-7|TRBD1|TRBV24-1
CATSETGTGTYEQYF
TGTGCCACCAGTGAAACCGGGACAGGGACCTACGAGCAGTACTTC
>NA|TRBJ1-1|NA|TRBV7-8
CASSLEWGGSGTEAFF
TGTGCCAGCAGCTTAGAGTGGGGAGGGTCGGGCACTGAAGCTTTCTTT
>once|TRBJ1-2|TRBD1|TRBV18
CASSPNQGAEDYGYTF
TGTGCCAGCTCACCAAACCAGGGGGCGGAAGACTATGGCTACACCTTC
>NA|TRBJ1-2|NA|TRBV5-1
CASSLASEEWLNYGYTF
TGCGCCAGCAGCTTGGCCTCGGAGGAATGGTTAAACTATGGCTACACCTTC
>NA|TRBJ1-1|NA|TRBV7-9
CASSLGVARRAKGEAFF
TGTGCCAGCAGCTTAGGGGTGGCTCGCAGGGCTAAGGGTGAAGCTTTCTTT
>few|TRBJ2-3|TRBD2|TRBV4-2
CASSQGTSGPTDTQYF
TGTGCCAGCAGCCAAGGGACTAGCGGACCTACAGATACGCAGTATTTT
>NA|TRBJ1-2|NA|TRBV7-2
CASSLGDARGGYTF
TGTGCCAGCAGCTTGGGTGACGCCCGCGGGGGCTACACCTTC
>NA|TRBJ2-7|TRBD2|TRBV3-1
CASRGGISYEQYF
TGTGCCAGCAGGGGGGGGATTTCTTACGAGCAGTACTTC
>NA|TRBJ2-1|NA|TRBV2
CASLKLGGYNEQFF
TGTGCCAGCCTAAAGTTGGGGGGATACAATGAGCAGTTCTTC
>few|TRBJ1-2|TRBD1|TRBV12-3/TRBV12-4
CASTAGGIYGYTF
TGTGCCAGCACGGCAGGGGGAATCTATGGCTACACCTTC
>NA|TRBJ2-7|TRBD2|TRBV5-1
CASSLGGTSGIRLYEQYF
TGCGCCAGCAGCTTGGGGGGGACTAGCGGGATTCGCCTTTACGAGCAGTACTTC
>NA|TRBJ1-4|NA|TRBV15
CATSRETGAREKLFF
TGTGCCACCAGCAGAGAGACTGGGGCTAGGGAAAAACTGTTTTTT
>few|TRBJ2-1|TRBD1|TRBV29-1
CSVDMGQAPYEQFF
TGCAGCGTTGATATGGGACAGGCCCCCTATGAGCAGTTCTTC
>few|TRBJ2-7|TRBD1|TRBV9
CASSPGGTGAYEQYF
TGTGCCAGCAGCCCGGGGGGGACAGGGGCCTACGAGCAGTACTTC
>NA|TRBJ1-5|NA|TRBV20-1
CSVLTENSNQPQHF
TGCAGTGTTCTCACAGAAAATAGCAATCAGCCCCAGCATTTT
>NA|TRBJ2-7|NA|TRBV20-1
CSATEGDAYEQYF
TGCAGTGCTACCGAGGGGGACGCCTACGAGCAGTACTTC
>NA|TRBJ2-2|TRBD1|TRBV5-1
CASSSRDRDPLTGELFF
TGCGCCAGCAGCTCCCGGGACAGGGACCCGTTAACCGGGGAGCTGTTTTTT
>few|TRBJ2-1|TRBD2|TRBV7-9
CASSSPRTSGDWEQFF
TGTGCCAGCAGCTCACCCAGGACTAGCGGCGACTGGGAGCAGTTCTTC
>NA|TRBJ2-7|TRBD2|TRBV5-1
CASSSSSGGLGEQYF
TGCGCCAGCAGCTCCTCTAGCGGGGGACTGGGAGAGCAGTACTTC
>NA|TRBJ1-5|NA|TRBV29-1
CSVGTVTNQPQHF
TGCAGCGTTGGGACAGTTACCAATCAGCCCCAGCATTTT
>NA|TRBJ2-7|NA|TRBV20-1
CSAVAYIGAYEQYF
TGCAGTGCTGTGGCGTACATCGGGGCCTACGAGCAGTACTTC
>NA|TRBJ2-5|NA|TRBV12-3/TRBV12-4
CASRGGIETQYF
TGTGCCAGCAGGGGGGGCATTGAGACCCAGTACTTC
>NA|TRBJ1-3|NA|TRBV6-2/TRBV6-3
CASISLTAGNTIYF
TGTGCCAGCATTTCCCTGACGGCTGGAAACACCATATATTTT
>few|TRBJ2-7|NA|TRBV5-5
CASSLQQAPYEQYF
TGTGCCAGCAGCTTGCAACAGGCCCCCTACGAGCAGTACTTC
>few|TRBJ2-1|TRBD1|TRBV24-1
CATKSQGASYNEQFF
TGTGCCACCAAGTCCCAGGGGGCGTCCTACAATGAGCAGTTCTTC